These T cell receptor beta chains were read from a single sample in a study of T cell responses to AZD1222 COVID-19 vaccine. Sequencing used immunoSEQ multiplex PCR; TCRdb keeps in-frame clones, though not all of them. The sample lists some 110,000 clones, approximately 92% occurring once. The sample here was peripheral blood, taken on day 0 of AZD1222 vaccination. The receptors originated from an adult in good health. Both conserved end residues are part of each CDR3. D genes are given only for firm matches. Clone size is given for some rows only: seen once, a few or many times, or a class if the clone is expanded.

J gene: TRBJ1-4; V gene: TRBV2; D gene: TRBD1; clone size: .; CDR3 protein: CASSEAAWTGYNEKLFF; CDR3 DNA: TGTGCCAGCAGTGAAGCGGCATGGACAGGGTACAATGAAAAACTGTTTTTT
J gene: TRBJ2-7; V gene: TRBV19; D gene: .; clone size: .; CDR3 protein: CASSPMGGRTYEQYF; CDR3 DNA: TGTGCCAGTAGCCCCATGGGGGGCAGAACCTACGAGCAGTACTTC
J gene: TRBJ1-1; V gene: TRBV5-1; D gene: TRBD1; clone size: .; CDR3 protein: CASSPGQGMMNTEAFF; CDR3 DNA: TGCGCCAGCAGCCCAGGACAGGGGATGATGAACACTGAAGCTTTCTTT
J gene: TRBJ2-1; V gene: TRBV19; D gene: TRBD2; clone size: .; CDR3 protein: CASSIYGRVDNEQFF; CDR3 DNA: TGTGCCAGTAGTATCTACGGGAGGGTTGACAATGAGCAGTTCTTC
J gene: TRBJ2-7; V gene: TRBV27; D gene: TRBD1; clone size: once; CDR3 protein: CASSDGTGEVIYEQYF; CDR3 DNA: TGTGCCAGCAGCGATGGGACAGGGGAAGTAATCTACGAGCAGTACTTC
J gene: TRBJ1-2; V gene: TRBV5-1; D gene: .; clone size: once; CDR3 protein: CASRGGYGYTF; CDR3 DNA: TGCGCCAGCAGGGGTGGCTATGGCTACACCTTC
J gene: TRBJ2-3; V gene: TRBV27; D gene: .; clone size: .; CDR3 protein: CASSLSPGAGTDTQYF; CDR3 DNA: TGTGCCAGCAGTTTATCCCCGGGGGCAGGCACAGATACGCAGTATTTT
J gene: TRBJ1-4; V gene: TRBV6-6; D gene: .; clone size: .; CDR3 protein: CASFGGGQGPEKLFF; CDR3 DNA: TGTGCCAGCTTCGGGGGTGGGCAGGGACCGGAGAAACTGTTTTTT
J gene: TRBJ1-2; V gene: TRBV19; D gene: .; clone size: once; CDR3 protein: CASLYSLYGYTF; CDR3 DNA: TGTGCAAGCCTCTACAGCCTCTATGGCTACACCTTC
J gene: TRBJ2-4; V gene: TRBV4-3; D gene: .; clone size: .; CDR3 protein: CASSQDEDSQNIQYF; CDR3 DNA: TGCGCCAGCAGCCAAGATGAGGACAGCCAAAACATTCAGTACTTC
J gene: TRBJ1-6; V gene: TRBV30; D gene: TRBD1; clone size: .; CDR3 protein: CAWSRAGGDNSPLHF; CDR3 DNA: TGTGCCTGGAGTAGGGCAGGGGGTGATAATTCACCCCTCCACTTT